The 19 T cell receptor beta chains below were found in one sample sequenced in a study of T-cell memory formation after mild COVID-19. TCRdb re-called the 5' RACE reads with MiXCR, one entry per CDR3 protein. The data hold roughly 320,000 distinct CDR3 sequences, with around 27% observed a single time. Sequenced sample: PBMCs or a T cell subset sorted from them (not recorded which). Receptor source: an adult woman who had mild COVID-19 (a few samples of this study predate the infection). Cell type and time point are not known.

This rearrangement joins TRBV12-3 or TRBV12-4 to TRBJ2-1; TRBD2 matches at 10 bases. Unmatched junction bases numbered 4, after V lost 6 bases and J lost 2 bases. The CDR3 is 15 residues long. The CDR3 sequence: CASSHLAGAYNEQFF. CDR3 DNA sequence: TGTGCCAGCAGCCATCTAGCGGGGGCCTACAATGAGCAGTTCTTC.

Only a few counts were recorded for this clonotype. V is TRBV2 and J is TRBJ1-3; D is ambiguous. Germline V lookup: CDR1 SNHLY, CDR2 FYNNEI. This CDR3 has 15 amino acids. V was pared by 2 bases and J by 4 bases, with 12 bases between. The CDR3: CASSEKRTVGNTIYF. The CDR3 DNA reads TGTGCCAGCAGTGAAAAACGGACCGTGGGAAACACCATATATTTT.

This clonotype was seen a few times. The chain links TRBV5-1 to TRBJ2-2, with a possible D match to TRBD2 (6 bases). Germline V gives CDR1 SGHRS, CDR2 YFSETQ. Trimming removed 0 bases from V and 4 bases from J, with 16 bases in between. The CDR3 is 17 amino acids. Written as DNA, the CDR3 is TGCGCCAGCAGCTTGGGGCCCCCCCGGGGGAGCACCGGGGAGCTGTTTTTT. This sequence encodes CASSLGPPRGSTGELFF.

The chain links TRBV27 to TRBJ2-4; weak D call: TRBD1 (5 bases). Germline CDR1 and CDR2: MNHEY and SMNVEV (reference sequence). V lost 2 bases and J lost 3, with 11 bases in between. The CDR3 is 15 amino acids. The DNA for the CDR3 is TGTGCCAGCAGTTTAGACAGTCTTAACAAAAACATTCAGTACTTC. It translates to CASSLDSLNKNIQYF.

The genes are TRBV10-3 and TRBJ2-5, with TRBD1 matching 8 bases. The CDR3 has 16 amino acids. The junction had 7 bases not matched to a gene; V was cut back by 4 bases and J by 0 bases. Germline V gives CDR1 ENHRY, CDR2 SYGVKD. CDR3 bases: TGTGCCATCAGTGCCACAGGGGGTTTGTACCAAGAGACCCAGTACTTC. This codes for CAISATGGLYQETQYF.

This clonotype was seen a few times. The chain uses TRBV7-9 and TRBJ2-1; the D gene is possibly TRBD1 (6 bases). Trimming left V 4 bases short and J 7 bases short, with 14 bases between. Germline values: CDR1 SEHNR, CDR2 FQNEAQ (reference sequence). This CDR3 contains 14 residues. CDR3 sequence: CASSSDSSRNEQFF. DNA for the CDR3: TGTGCCAGCAGCTCGGACAGCTCGAGGAATGAGCAGTTCTTC.

The V and J genes are TRBV13 and TRBJ2-7, with D uncertain. The V end was cut by 1 base, the J end by 5 bases, with 9 bases between. CDR1 and CDR2 (germline): PRHDT, FYEKMQ (reference sequence). The CDR3 extends over 13 amino acids. In DNA form, the CDR3 reads TGTGCCAGCAGCTTAGTGTCAGAGGACGAGCAGTACTTC. Protein product: CASSLVSEDEQYF.

The rearrangement links TRBV7-9 to TRBJ2-7; no clear D. Germline assignment: CDR1 SEHNR and CDR2 FQNEAQ (reference sequence). This CDR3 is 14 amino acids long. V lost 0 bases to trimming and J lost 0 bases, with 6 bases between them. The CDR3 here is CASSLAAPSYEQYF. DNA of the CDR3: TGTGCCAGCAGCTTAGCGGCGCCCTCCTACGAGCAGTACTTC. Combining the CDR3 with reference TRBV7-9 and TRBJ2-7 gives the whole variable domain DTGVSQNPRHKITKRGQNVTFRCDPISEHNRLYWYRQTLGQGPEFLTYFQNEAQLEKSRLLSDRFSAERPKGSFSTLEIQRTEQGDSAMYLCASSLAAPSYEQYFGPGTRLTVT.

The J gene is TRBJ2-3, the V gene TRBV9; TRBD2 might be the D (6 bases). The germline gives CDR1 SGDLS, CDR2 YYNGEE. V lost 0 bases and J lost 4, with 6 bases in between. The CDR3 is 13 amino acids. DNA for the CDR3: TGTGCCAGCAGCGTAGGGGGGGCAGATACGCAGTATTTT. Translated: CASSVGGADTQYF.

This chain links TRBV12-3 or TRBV12-4 with TRBJ2-3, with D perhaps TRBD2 (7 bases). This CDR3 region has 13 residues. V lost 6 bases, J lost 4 bases, and 11 bases lay in between. CDR3 in amino acids: CASSEGGADTQYF. The CDR3 nucleotides are TGTGCCAGCAGCGAAGGGGGGGCAGATACGCAGTATTTT.

J is TRBJ2-1 and V is TRBV7-9, with 7 bases aligning to TRBD2. The CDR3 contains 18 residues. With 4 bases clipped from V and 0 bases from J, the junction kept 12 bases outside the gene matches. Germline V gene data show CDR1 as SEHNR and CDR2 as FQNEAQ (reference sequence). Here the CDR3 DNA reads TGTGCCAGCAGCTCGGGACTACTCGACTTTAGCTCCTACAATGAGCAGTTCTTC. This translates into CASSSGLLDFSSYNEQFF.

This chain links TRBV29-1 with TRBJ2-1; D is unclear. Germline CDR1 reads SQVTM; CDR2 reads ANQGSEA. The germline V and J ends were trimmed by 6 bases and 7 bases, with 16 bases remaining between them. The CDR3 spans 13 residues. The CDR3 DNA reads as TGCAGCGTCGGCGACCGACAAGGGAATGAGCAGTTCTTC. Translating gives CSVGDRQGNEQFF.

V usage is TRBV5-1 and J usage is TRBJ2-3; no definite D call. Looked up from germline, CDR1 is SGHRS and CDR2 is YFSETQ. This CDR3 has 12 amino acids. The V gene lost 6 bases and the J gene lost 1 base, with 6 bases spanning the gap. The CDR3: CASKMGTDTQYF. The CDR3 coding sequence is TGCGCCAGCAAAATGGGCACAGATACGCAGTATTTT.

This sequence joins TRBV5-1 and TRBJ2-1; D possibly uses TRBD1 or TRBD2 (6 bases each). V dropped 4 bases and J dropped 2 bases, with 10 bases sitting between them. Germline lookup yields CDR1 SGHRS and CDR2 YFSETQ. The CDR3 is 14 amino acids. CDR3 nucleotides: TGCGCCAGCAGCGGGAGGACAGCCTACAATGAGCAGTTCTTC. Protein sequence: CASSGRTAYNEQFF.

This chain links TRBV2 with TRBJ2-7, with 10 bases that match TRBD2. Trimming at V came to 8 bases and at J to 7 bases, leaving 14 bases not matched to a gene. Germline V gives CDR1 SNHLY, CDR2 FYNNEI. This CDR3 is built from 15 residues. The CDR3 sequence is CASGRGLAGEGEQYF. In DNA, the CDR3 is TGTGCCAGCGGAAGAGGCCTAGCGGGAGAGGGTGAGCAGTACTTC.

The chain combines TRBV7-7 with TRBJ2-7; 9 bases match TRBD1. Trimming cost V 1 base and J 6 bases; bases outside gene matches: 10. Germline V gene data show CDR1 as SSHAT and CDR2 as FNYEAQ (reference sequence). This CDR3 has 16 residues. The CDR3, as DNA: TGTGCCAGCAGCTTAGGACCGGGACAGGGAAGCGGCGAGCAGTACTTC. It encodes CASSLGPGQGSGEQYF.

V usage is TRBV5-5 and J usage is TRBJ1-1; D unresolved. Deletions cut 4 bases from V and 9 bases from J, with 19 bases between. CDR1 is SGHKS, CDR2 YYEKEE, per germline (reference sequence). The CDR3 spans 14 residues. In DNA form, the CDR3 reads TGTGCCAGCAGCGTTGGACGGGCCCCCGGTCAAGCTTTCTTT. It encodes CASSVGRAPGQAFF. The whole variable domain, filled in from reference TRBV5-5 and TRBJ1-1, reads DAGVTQSPTHLIKTRGQQVTLRCSPISGHKSVSWYQQVLGQGPQFIFQYYEKEERGRGNFPDRFSARQFPNYSSELNVNALLLGDSALYLCASSVGRAPGQAFFGQGTRLTVV.

This clonotype was recorded a few times. The chain recombines TRBV12-3 or TRBV12-4 with TRBJ1-2; TRBD1 is a possible D gene (5 bases). V lost 6 bases, J lost 1 base, and 9 bases lay in between. The CDR3 is 13 residues long. CDR3: CASRGVDNYGYTF. In DNA, the CDR3 is TGTGCCAGCAGGGGGGTTGATAACTATGGCTACACCTTC.

This clonotype showed up many times. The chain has TRBV20-1 and TRBJ2-7, with D hard to call. Germline values: CDR1 DFQATT, CDR2 SNEGSKA (reference sequence). CDR3 length: 12 residues. V was shortened by 5 bases and J by 5 bases, with 13 bases between the two germline ends. CDR3 nucleotide sequence: TGCAGTGCTGCCGTCCGGCTTAACGAGCAGTACTTC. Its protein is CSAAVRLNEQYF.